This T cell receptor (beta chain) was retrieved from a study of cytomegalovirus exposure and HLA in healthy donors. Study at large: The 666 first-cohort repertoires shared a platform with the 100 to 150 validation repertoires, as reported in a later analysis. Notes on the study in general: Cytomegalovirus-associated TCR beta chains were listed, numbering approximately 150. Accounts indicate the classifier identified cytomegalovirus status with strong specificity and sensitivity. One later analysis, an examination of the 90 to 150 validation repertoires, found that first-cohort TCR clusters tended to co-occur in them.

Germline values: CDR1 SGHTS, CDR2 YDEGEE. This CDR3 comprises 13 residues. Trimming removed 6 bases from V and 10 bases from J; junction bases left unmatched: 13. Measured with immunoSEQ multiplex PCR; TCRdb has only the in-frame clones, and not every one. The sample lists around 190,000 clones; 85% were seen once. Comment on this clone: What it binds is not known.

The V and J genes are TRBV5-8 and TRBJ2-7; 7 bases agree with TRBD1. The sequence derives from a man between 18 and 29 years old in good health and CMV-seropositive. The sample consisted of PBMCs. The DNA for the CDR3 is TGTGCCAGCACCTTTCCCCCCCTAGGGGGCCAGTACTTC. Translated, it gives CASTFPPLGGQYF. Supplemented by reference TRBV5-8 and TRBJ2-7, the full variable domain reads EAGVTQSPTHLIKTRGQQATLRCSPISGHTSVYWYQQALGLGLQFLLWYDEGEERNRGNFPPRFSGRQFPNYSSELNVNALELEDSALYLCASTFPPLGGQYFGPGTRLTVT.